A single sample gave rise to the 23 T cell receptor beta chains below, sequenced in a study of shared clonotypes between healthy human individuals. Measured with immunoSEQ multiplex PCR; TCRdb has only the in-frame clones, and not every one. The sample lists more than 450,000 clones, around 79% occurring once. Sequencing used PBMCs. Receptor source: a woman aged 40 to 49 in good health. Some clones in this sample may be carry-over from other donors' samples.

The chain carries TRBV5-6 and TRBJ2-1, with D possibly matching TRBD2 (6 bases). The CDR3 length is 17 residues. Trimming cost V 4 bases and J 1 base, with 18 bases left between them. Germline CDR1 reads SGHDT; CDR2 reads YYEEEE. The CDR3 reads CASSGTRLDGSYNEQFF. The DNA for the CDR3 is TGTGCCAGCAGCGGGACCCGACTAGATGGGTCCTACAATGAGCAGTTCTTC. The full variable domain, completed using reference TRBV5-6 and TRBJ2-1, is DAGVTQSPTHLIKTRGQQVTLRCSPKSGHDTVSWYQQALGQGPQFIFQYYEEEERQRGNFPDRFSGHQFPNYSSELNVNALLLGDSALYLCASSGTRLDGSYNEQFFGPGTRLTVL.

The chain couples TRBV7-2 to TRBJ2-7, with D possibly matching TRBD2 (6 bases). Germline CDR1 SGHTA, CDR2 FQGNSA. V lost 4 bases, J lost 0 bases, and 19 bases lay in between. CDR3 size: 17 residues. CDR3 coding DNA: TGTGCCAGCAGCTCAGGGTGGGGCGGGAAAAACTCCTACGAGCAGTACTTC. As protein: CASSSGWGGKNSYEQYF.

This clone was counted a single time. The chain employs TRBV11-2 and TRBJ2-7; TRBD2 matches at 11 bases. The V and J ends lost 5 bases and 7 bases, in that order; junction bases with no gene match: 13. CDR3 length: 16 residues. Germline V gene data show CDR1 as SGHAT and CDR2 as FQNNGV. DNA of the CDR3: TGTGCCAGCAGCACAACTAGCGGGAGCTTAAGTAATGAGCAGTACTTC. Its protein product is CASSTTSGSLSNEQYF.

This clone was seen once. The V gene is TRBV5-4, the J gene TRBJ1-1; tentatively, D is TRBD1 (6 bases). Germline-derived CDR1 and CDR2 are SGHNT and YYREEE (reference sequence). V lost 4 bases and J lost 1, with 8 bases in between. This CDR3 has 13 residues. The CDR3 loop reads CASSQGTNTEAFF. In DNA, the CDR3 is TGTGCCAGCAGCCAGGGGACGAACACTGAAGCTTTCTTT. The full variable domain, in which reference TRBV5-4 and TRBJ1-1 provide the parts outside the CDR3, is ETGVTQSPTHLIKTRGQQVTLRCSSQSGHNTVSWYQQALGQGPQFIFQYYREEENGRGNFPPRFSGLQFPNYSSELNVNALELDDSALYLCASSQGTNTEAFFGQGTRLTVV.

This sequence joins TRBV5-5 and TRBJ1-2, with D unclear. V lost 0 bases, J lost 3 bases, and 15 bases lay in between. Germline lookup yields CDR1 SGHKS and CDR2 YYEKEE (reference sequence). CDR3 length equals 16 residues. The DNA of the CDR3 is TGTGCCAGCAGCTTGGCGCTGGTGAGGGAGGACTATGGCTACACCTTC. The encoded protein is CASSLALVREDYGYTF.

The V call is TRBV5-1, the J call TRBJ1-3; tentatively, D is TRBD1 (6 bases). The CDR3 is made up of 14 amino acids. Between the trimmed V and J ends, which lost 4 bases and 8 bases, there was a span of 16 bases. CDR1 and CDR2 (germline): SGHRS, YFSETQ. CDR3 nucleotides: TGCGCCAGCAGCCCGGGACATACATCGGACACCATATATTTT. As protein: CASSPGHTSDTIYF.

A single count supports this clone. This rearrangement joins TRBV30 to TRBJ1-3; tentative D call: TRBD1 (6 bases). V shed 2 bases and J shed 4 bases, with 15 bases lying between them. The germline V gene has CDR1 GTSNPN and CDR2 SVGIG (reference sequence). This CDR3 spans 15 amino acids. The CDR3 DNA is TGTGCCTGGAGTATTCCGACAGGCTTAGGAAACACCATATATTTT. Its protein is CAWSIPTGLGNTIYF.

The genes are TRBV11-2 and TRBJ2-2; D uncertain. CDR1 is SGHAT, CDR2 FQNNGV, per germline. The CDR3 has 13 amino acids. V lost 5 bases and J lost 5, with 9 bases in between. CDR3 amino acids: CASSLQVTGELFF. DNA of the CDR3: TGTGCCAGCAGCCTCCAGGTTACCGGGGAGCTGTTTTTT.

This chain connects TRBV19 to TRBJ1-1, with D unresolved. In germline, CDR1 is LNHDA, CDR2 SQIVND (reference sequence). The CDR3 is made up of 14 amino acids. V dropped 3 bases and J dropped 10 bases, with 18 bases sitting between them. CDR3 nucleotides: TGTGCCAGTAGTATGGTGGTAGGAAAAGAGGGAGCTTTCTTT. The encoded protein is CASSMVVGKEGAFF.

A note on this clone: Other DNA sequences in this specimen translate into the identical CDR3. This rearrangement joins TRBV7-9 to TRBJ1-2; D remains ambiguous. Germline V gene data show CDR1 as SEHNR and CDR2 as FQNEAQ (reference sequence). V lost 1 base and J 4 bases, leaving 7 bases between the germline ends. The CDR3 is 13 residues long. The CDR3 reads CASSLGGVYGYTF. Here the CDR3 DNA reads TGTGCCAGCAGCTTAGGGGGAGTCTATGGCTACACCTTC.

V and J are TRBV7-3 and TRBJ1-1; D possibly corresponds to TRBD1 (5 bases). V lost 1 base and J 3 bases, leaving 21 bases between the germline ends. The CDR3 has 18 residues. In germline, CDR1 is SGHTA, CDR2 FQGTGA. Here the CDR3 reads CASSLMPGRTGADTEAFF. For the CDR3, the DNA is TGTGCCAGCAGCTTAATGCCTGGGAGGACCGGGGCTGACACTGAAGCTTTCTTT.

This chain links TRBV2 with TRBJ2-5; D not resolved. V was trimmed by 0 bases and J by 2 bases, leaving 4 bases between them. The CDR3 is 13 amino acids. Germline assignment: CDR1 SNHLY and CDR2 FYNNEI. CDR3 sequence: CASSEAEQETQYF. CDR3 nucleotides: TGTGCCAGCAGTGAAGCGGAACAAGAGACCCAGTACTTC.

V is TRBV11-2 and J is TRBJ1-2; D call uncertain. Looked up from germline, CDR1 is SGHAT and CDR2 is FQNNGV. There are 15 residues in the CDR3. Deletions cut 4 bases from V and 3 bases from J, with 15 bases between. The CDR3 bases are TGTGCCAGCAGCTCGGCCGAATTGGGTGACTATGGCTACACCTTC. Its translation: CASSSAELGDYGYTF.

The chain couples TRBV6-4 to TRBJ2-2; no clear D. Trimming removed 6 bases at V and 7 bases at J, with 15 bases between. The CDR3 runs 14 residues. Germline V CDR1 and CDR2: MRHNA, SNTAGT. CDR3 coding DNA: TGTGCCAGCAGACCAATAGAAGGGTACGGGGAGCTGTTTTTT. Translating gives CASRPIEGYGELFF.

The chain has TRBV5-6 and TRBJ2-3, with 10 bases identical to TRBD2. Germline lookup yields CDR1 SGHDT and CDR2 YYEEEE. The trim removed 4 bases at V and 6 bases at J, leaving 8 bases unmatched. The CDR3 spans 15 residues. The CDR3 reads CASSLELAGTDTQYF. CDR3 coding DNA: TGTGCCAGCAGCCTCGAACTAGCGGGAACGGATACGCAGTATTTT. The full variable domain, rest sourced from reference TRBV5-6 and TRBJ2-3, is DAGVTQSPTHLIKTRGQQVTLRCSPKSGHDTVSWYQQALGQGPQFIFQYYEEEERQRGNFPDRFSGHQFPNYSSELNVNALLLGDSALYLCASSLELAGTDTQYFGPGTRLTVL.

The chain is built from TRBV14 and TRBJ1-1; 9 positions agree with TRBD1. CDR1 is SGHDN and CDR2 is FVKESK in the germline V gene. The CDR3 spans 12 residues. The J segment lost 12 bases and the V segment lost 4 bases, leaving 6 bases of the junction unmatched. The CDR3 DNA follows: TGTGCCAGCAGCCTCGAACAGGGGGCTACTTTCTTT. Translation: CASSLEQGATFF.

The chain employs TRBV30 and TRBJ1-5, with a weak D call TRBD1 (5 bases). The CDR3 extends over 13 amino acids. CDR1 is GTSNPN and CDR2 is SVGIG in the germline V gene (reference sequence). V lost 2 bases and J 7 bases, leaving 12 bases between the germline ends. CDR3 DNA: TGTGCCTGGAGTAGGACGCCAGGGCAGCCCCAGCATTTT. Its translation: CAWSRTPGQPQHF.

V usage is TRBV30 and J usage is TRBJ2-7; no clear D. Trimming removed 4 bases at V and 3 bases at J, with 10 bases between. In germline, CDR1 is GTSNPN, CDR2 SVGIG (reference sequence). This CDR3 is built from 12 residues. The CDR3 bases are TGTGCCTGGAAAAAGGGCAGCTACGAGCAGTACTTC. Protein product: CAWKKGSYEQYF.

This chain links TRBV27 with TRBJ2-7; TRBD2 matches at 7 bases. V gave up 4 bases and J gave up 5 bases; unmatched junction bases: 14. Germline V gene sequence: CDR1 MNHEY, CDR2 SMNVEV (reference sequence). The CDR3 consists of 16 residues. The CDR3 sequence is CASSYPCGSGTHEQYF. DNA for the CDR3: TGTGCCAGCAGTTACCCATGCGGCAGCGGGACCCACGAGCAGTACTTC.

The chain combines TRBV27 with TRBJ1-4, with TRBD1 identical over 7 bases. Germline assignment: CDR1 MNHEY and CDR2 SMNVEV (reference sequence). Germline trimming cut 5 bases from V and 0 bases from J; bases unmatched to any gene: 12. The CDR3 spans 18 residues. The CDR3 spells CASSDRGQLPPTNEKLFF. CDR3 nucleotides: TGTGCCAGCAGTGACCGGGGACAGCTCCCACCAACTAATGAAAAACTGTTTTTT.

This clone was counted a few times. The gene calls are TRBV7-6 and TRBJ2-7; D is perhaps TRBD2 (6 bases). V was cut by 5 bases and J by 4 bases, with 18 bases left in between. CDR1 and CDR2 from the germline V gene are SGHVS and FNYEAQ. The CDR3 is 15 amino acids. The CDR3 DNA is TGTGCCAGCAGCCCCGGGACTTCGAATCAATACGAGCAGTACTTC. Its translation is CASSPGTSNQYEQYF.

The CDR3 loop is CASSHRTSGVYNEQFF. The CDR3 bases are TGCGCCAGCAGCCACCGGACTAGCGGGGTTTACAATGAGCAGTTCTTC. The rearrangement links TRBV5-1 to TRBJ2-1, with 12 bases matching TRBD2. CDR1 and CDR2 (germline): SGHRS, YFSETQ. J gave up 4 bases and V 4 bases, and 6 bases lay outside the gene matches. The CDR3 sequence is 16 residues long. The variable domain in full, with the rest retrieved from reference TRBV5-1 and TRBJ2-1, is KAGVTQTPRYLIKTRGQQVTLSCSPISGHRSVSWYQQTPGQGLQFLFEYFSETQRNKGNFPGRFSGRQFSNSRSEMNVSTLELGDSALYLCASSHRTSGVYNEQFFGPGTRLTVL.

The V and J genes are TRBV7-8 and TRBJ2-2; 14 nucleotides line up with TRBD2. Germline V gene lookup returns CDR1 SGHVS and CDR2 FQNEAQ. J was trimmed by 5 bases and V by 5 bases; bases with no gene match: 7. This CDR3 is built from 17 residues. The CDR3 DNA reads as TGTGCCAGCAGCCCTGGACTAGCGGGAGGAGGTACCGGGGAGCTGTTTTTT. This encodes CASSPGLAGGGTGELFF.